This T cell receptor (beta chain) originates from a study of cytomegalovirus exposure and HLA in healthy donors. A multiplex PCR was run with 60 Vbeta primers and 13 Jbeta primers. Profiling relied on immunoSEQ multiplex PCR, and the TCRdb table lists in-frame clones only, not all of them. The data hold around 85,000 clones, with 70% to 80% observed a single time. Trimming pared 1 base from V and 3 bases from J, leaving 9 bases between. The CDR3 has 14 residues. The V gene's germline CDR1 is SGHVS and CDR2 FQNEAQ. The source material was PBMCs. The clonotype originates from a man aged 25 to 45 in good health and CMV-seropositive. The genes are TRBV7-8 and TRBJ1-2; D perhaps matches TRBD1 (5 bases). The CDR3 nucleotides read TGTGCCAGCAGCTTAGGAGTCAGGGACTATGGCTACACCTTC. The encoded protein is CASSLGVRDYGYTF.